Listed here are 3 T cell receptor beta chains from one sample, sequenced in a study of regulatory T cells in long-lasting Graves disease (dated by TCRdb to the early 2020s). The sample's time point label is to be understood as: newly diagnosed GD, antithyroid drugs for less than 3 months. RNA was extracted from PBMCs in TRIzol for both TCR sequencing and RNA sequencing. Library preparation employed multiplex PCR. The reads were generated on an Illumina HiSeq 4000. TCR beta libraries were built with iRepertoire HTBI primers and Arm-PCR amplification of CDR3 regions. TCRdb itself trimmed the public reads at Q25 with fastp, ran MiXCR and retained productive beta chains. Each record represents a unique CDR3 protein, reported with the most common genes and DNA among its rows. The table for this sample lists roughly 400,000 distinct CDR3 sequences; 15% of them were counted only once. Of the sample, around 7.6% is held by the ten largest clones.

The same sample was also used in a study of T cells in Graves' hyperthyroidism and ophthalmopathy.

Sequenced material: peripheral blood mononuclear cells (PBMCs), taken at new diagnosis, from a patient treated with antithyroid drugs. These receptor sequences come from a woman between 40 and 50 years old with Graves disease. Donor details come from another sample of the same person, matched by shared clones.

This chain joins TRBV7-4 and TRBJ1-3; no firm D call. The V end lost 6 bases, the J end lost 0 bases, and 12 bases lay between the germline ends. The germline V gene encodes CDR1 SGHVT and CDR2 SQSDAQ. There are 15 residues in the CDR3. CDR3 in amino acids: CASRNSLHSGNTIYF. In nucleotides, the CDR3 is TGTGCCAGCAGGAATAGCCTACACTCTGGAAACACCATATATTTT.

This clonotype was observed many times. The chain links TRBV30 to TRBJ2-5; D gene unclear. The ends were cut back, 4 bases at V and 4 bases at J, with 13 bases in the middle. Germline CDR1 is GTSNPN and CDR2 is SVGIG (reference sequence). This CDR3 is 13 amino acids long. The CDR3: CAWMRRAGETQYF. The CDR3 coding sequence is TGTGCCTGGATGCGTAGGGCCGGAGAGACCCAGTACTTC.

With regard to this clonotype: It differs at one base from a far larger clone, so likely a read error. The chain combines TRBV12-3 or TRBV12-4 with TRBJ1-6; weak D call: TRBD1 (5 bases). CDR3 length: 15 residues. Here the CDR3 DNA reads TGTGCCAGCAGCTTAGATACGGGGCCGCATTTACCCCTCCACTTT. This gives the protein CASSLDTGPHLPLHF.